Listed below are T cell receptor beta chains from one sample, sequenced in a study of T cells in Graves' hyperthyroidism and ophthalmopathy. TCRdb used MiXCR to reprocess the multiplex PCR reads, holding one entry per CDR3 protein. The table records fewer than 350,000 distinct CDR3 sequences, roughly a fifth of them present only once. Sequenced: blood. These receptors were collected from a man aged 45-65 years with Graves' ophthalmopathy. Both conserved end residues are part of each CDR3. D genes are given only for firm matches. Clone size is stated in some rows and not others, as once, few, many or a class when expanded.

J: TRBJ1-4
length: 15
V: TRBV5-1
size: few
D: TRBD1
CDR3: CASSTPGQGSEKLFF
DNA: TGCGCCAGCAGCACACCGGGACAGGGGAGTGAAAAACTGTTTTTT

J: TRBJ1-1
length: 15
V: TRBV9
size: -
D: -
CDR3: CASSVGGAMNTEAFF
DNA: TGTGCCAGCAGCGTAGGAGGGGCTATGAACACTGAAGCTTTCTTT

J: TRBJ1-1
length: 16
V: TRBV5-1
size: -
D: -
CDR3: CASSALTGRMNTEAFF
DNA: TGCGCCAGCAGCGCCCTCACAGGGCGGATGAACACTGAAGCTTTCTTT

J: TRBJ2-2
length: 14
V: TRBV7-8
size: -
D: -
CDR3: CASGKRERTGELFF
DNA: TGTGCCAGCGGTAAAAGGGAGCGCACCGGGGAGCTGTTTTTT

J: TRBJ1-4
length: 14
V: TRBV2
size: -
D: -
CDR3: CASSPRTPGEKLFF
DNA: TGTGCCAGCAGCCCCCGGACTCCAGGAGAAAAACTGTTTTTT

J: TRBJ2-1
length: 18
V: TRBV6-5
size: many
D: TRBD2
CDR3: CASSYSGDGERGGDEQFF
DNA: TGTGCCAGCAGTTACTCGGGGGACGGCGAGCGGGGCGGGGATGAGCAGTTCTTC

J: TRBJ2-3
length: 15
V: TRBV6-9
size: few
D: TRBD1
CDR3: CASSYVTGSTDTQYF
DNA: TGTGCCAGCAGTTATGTGACAGGGAGCACAGATACGCAGTATTTT

J: TRBJ2-5
length: 15
V: TRBV27
size: -
D: -
CDR3: CASSLLSSTQETQYF
DNA: TGTGCCAGCAGTTTATTGTCGTCTACCCAAGAGACCCAGTACTTC

J: TRBJ1-1
length: 16
V: TRBV27
size: many
D: -
CDR3: CASRGMGSGSQTEAFF
DNA: TGTGCCAGCAGGGGTATGGGGTCGGGGTCACAGACTGAAGCTTTCTTT

J: TRBJ1-1
length: 15
V: TRBV5-1
size: many
D: TRBD1
CDR3: CASSLEGTGGTEAFF
DNA: TGCGCCAGCAGCTTGGAGGGGACAGGGGGCACTGAAGCTTTCTTT

J: TRBJ2-2
length: 16
V: TRBV3-1
size: -
D: TRBD2
CDR3: CASSQGGGRAPGELFF
DNA: TGTGCCAGCAGCCAAGGGGGCGGGAGGGCCCCCGGGGAGCTGTTTTTT

J: TRBJ1-4
length: 14
V: TRBV5-4
size: -
D: -
CDR3: CASSSRAVEEKLFF
DNA: TGTGCCAGCAGCTCCCGAGCCGTCGAGGAAAAACTGTTTTTT

J: TRBJ2-1
length: 17
V: TRBV4-2
size: few
D: TRBD1
CDR3: CASSQATTGGPYNEQFF
DNA: TGTGCCAGCAGCCAAGCGACGACAGGGGGTCCCTATAATGAGCAGTTCTTC

J: TRBJ1-1
length: 12
V: TRBV5-6
size: many
D: -
CDR3: CASNRQNTEAFF
DNA: TGTGCCAGCAACCGACAGAACACTGAAGCTTTCTTT

J: TRBJ2-7
length: 13
V: TRBV4-2
size: few
D: -
CDR3: CASSQSQGGEQYF
DNA: TGTGCCAGCAGCCAATCCCAGGGGGGGGAGCAGTACTTC

J: TRBJ2-2
length: 14
V: TRBV11-3
size: few
D: TRBD2
CDR3: CASSPGLVTGELFF
DNA: TGTGCCAGCAGCCCGGGACTAGTAACCGGGGAGCTGTTTTTT

J: TRBJ2-5
length: 18
V: TRBV28
size: once
D: TRBD1
CDR3: CASSLGLGTGALEETQYF
DNA: TGTGCCAGCAGTTTAGGGCTTGGGACAGGGGCACTCGAAGAGACCCAGTACTTC